Below, 19 T cell receptor beta chains from the same sample are listed, as sequenced in a study of cytomegalovirus exposure and HLA in healthy donors (TCRdb year 2017). Libraries were made using the immunoSEQ multiplex PCR assay. The multiplex PCR relied on a mix of 60 forward primers for TCR Vbeta segments and 13 reverse primers for TCR Jbeta segments. What TCRdb holds here is the immuneACCESS table cut down to in-frame rearrangements. Part of the clones is not present; checked against another copy, under half of the missing clones reflect an unresolved V gene, and the others are unexplained. This sample holds 150,000 to 200,000 clones; approximately 79% were observed only once. The ten largest clones capture roughly 2% of the sample. Sequencing was done on a sample of PBMCs. Receptors originate from a man between 40 and 49 years old in good health and CMV-seronegative.

This clone was picked up one time. The J gene is TRBJ2-3, the V gene TRBV7-9; D might be TRBD2 (5 bases). Trimming left V 5 bases short and J 6 bases short, with 12 bases between. This CDR3 contains 13 residues. CDR1 is SEHNR, CDR2 FQNEAQ, per germline (reference sequence). CDR3 nucleotide sequence: TGTGCCAGCAGCGGGGTTCGAGGGGATACGCAGTATTTT. It codes for CASSGVRGDTQYF. Combining the CDR3 with reference TRBV7-9 and TRBJ2-3 gives the whole variable domain DTGVSQNPRHKITKRGQNVTFRCDPISEHNRLYWYRQTLGQGPEFLTYFQNEAQLEKSRLLSDRFSAERPKGSFSTLEIQRTEQGDSAMYLCASSGVRGDTQYFGPGTRLTVL.

This chain uses TRBV15 with TRBJ2-1, with 9 nucleotides matching TRBD2. V shed 2 bases, J shed 3 bases, and the junction held 5 bases outside the gene matches. There are 16 residues in the CDR3. Looked up from germline, CDR1 is LNHNV and CDR2 is YYDKDF (reference sequence). The CDR3 DNA reads TGTGCCACCAGCAGAATTAGCGGGAGCGTCTACAATGAGCAGTTCTTC. Protein sequence: CATSRISGSVYNEQFF.

This rearrangement joins TRBV11-2 to TRBJ2-3; TRBD2 aligns across 14 bases. The CDR3 is 15 residues long. The germline gives CDR1 SGHAT, CDR2 FQNNGV. Trimming cost V 5 bases and J 5 bases; bases outside gene matches: 3. The CDR3 loop reads CASSPGLAGEDTQYF. Written as DNA, the CDR3 is TGTGCCAGCAGCCCGGGACTAGCGGGAGAAGATACGCAGTATTTT.

This clone was counted between two and nine times. V and J are TRBV10-3 and TRBJ1-5; D is perhaps TRBD1 (5 bases). Germline values: CDR1 ENHRY, CDR2 SYGVKD. Deletions cut 2 bases from V and 5 bases from J, with 7 bases between. The CDR3 contains 13 residues. CDR3 in DNA: TGTGCCATCAGTGAGGGGGCCGATCAGCCCCAGCATTTT. This gives the protein CAISEGADQPQHF.

The chain recombines TRBV5-1 with TRBJ2-2; possible D gene TRBD1, 5 bases. The CDR3 length is 17 residues. The V end was cut by 6 bases, the J end by 4 bases, with 22 bases between. CDR1 is SGHRS and CDR2 is YFSETQ in the germline V gene. CDR3 in amino acids: CASTSRGLAQGTGELFF. The CDR3 DNA sequence: TGCGCCAGCACATCAAGGGGCCTCGCCCAGGGCACCGGGGAGCTGTTTTTT.

The V and J genes are TRBV11-3 and TRBJ2-5; the D gene is possibly TRBD1 (5 bases). Germline V gene sequence: CDR1 SGHNT, CDR2 YENEEA. Trimming pared 1 base from V and 7 bases from J, leaving 10 bases between. CDR3 size: 13 residues. CDR3 coding DNA: TGTGCCAGCAGCTTAGTGCAGGGTGGGACCCAGTACTTC. Amino acid sequence: CASSLVQGGTQYF.

The chain employs TRBV14 and TRBJ2-5; maybe TRBD2 (5 bases). CDR1 SGHDN and CDR2 FVKESK come from the germline V gene. The CDR3 is made up of 16 amino acids. V lost 3 bases to trimming and J lost 3 bases, with 17 bases between them. The CDR3 protein is CASSHRRPSGEETQYF. The CDR3, as DNA: TGTGCCAGCAGCCACCGCAGACCGAGCGGAGAAGAGACCCAGTACTTC.

This chain joins TRBV5-1 and TRBJ2-5; 13 nucleotides align to TRBD2. Judging by the DNA end, TRBJ2-7 fits better; the J call may be wrong. The CDR3 has 18 residues. Germline assignment: CDR1 SGHRS and CDR2 YFSETQ. The CDR3 loop is CASSLWTSGSAKSYEQYF. The CDR3 nucleotides read TGCGCCAGCAGCTTGTGGACTAGCGGGAGTGCAAAGAGCTACGAGCAGTACTTC.

The gene calls are TRBV4-2 and TRBJ2-7; TRBD1 aligns across 7 bases. The V and J ends lost 1 base and 5 bases, in that order; junction bases with no gene match: 17. Germline V CDR1 and CDR2: LGHNA, YNFKEQ. The CDR3 is made up of 18 amino acids. CDR3 DNA sequence: TGTGCCAGCAGCCAAGGCCGGGACAGAGCCTTCGAGGCGGACGAGCAGTACTTC. Its translation is CASSQGRDRAFEADEQYF.

This chain joins TRBV9 and TRBJ2-3, with D possibly being TRBD2 (7 bases). The germline V and J ends were trimmed by 4 bases and 3 bases, with 21 bases remaining between them. The germline gives CDR1 SGDLS, CDR2 YYNGEE. The CDR3 length is 17 residues. This CDR3 is CASSFLPGGLSTDTQYF. CDR3 sequence (DNA): TGTGCCAGCAGCTTCCTCCCGGGGGGCTTATCAACAGATACGCAGTATTTT.

The V and J genes are TRBV5-1 and TRBJ2-3; possibly TRBD2 for D (6 bases). This CDR3 comprises 14 residues. The V and J ends lost 4 bases and 0 bases respectively, with 9 bases between them. Germline values: CDR1 SGHRS, CDR2 YFSETQ. The CDR3 spells CASSVAGSTDTQYF. The CDR3 nucleotides are TGCGCCAGCAGCGTTGCGGGGAGCACAGATACGCAGTATTTT.

This clone was observed once. The chain carries TRBV2 and TRBJ2-5; a possible D gene is TRBD1 (5 bases). The CDR3 runs to 11 residues. Germline V lookup: CDR1 SNHLY, CDR2 FYNNEI. V shed 8 bases and J shed 3 bases, with 7 bases lying between them. The CDR3 loop is CASGAEETQYF. The CDR3 DNA reads as TGTGCCAGCGGGGCGGAAGAGACCCAGTACTTC.

The J gene is TRBJ2-7, the V gene TRBV19; TRBD1 agrees at 7 bases. CDR3 length: 13 amino acids. The trim removed 6 bases at V and 2 bases at J, leaving 4 bases unmatched. CDR1 and CDR2 from the germline V gene are LNHDA and SQIVND (reference sequence). CDR3 in DNA: TGTGCCAGTAGCACAGGGGTCGCCTACGAGCAGTACTTC. Protein sequence: CASSTGVAYEQYF. Variable domain in full (rest from reference TRBV19 and TRBJ2-7): DGGITQSPKYLFRKEGQNVTLSCEQNLNHDAMYWYRQDPGQGLRLIYYSQIVNDFQKGDIAEGYSVSREKKESFPLTVTSAQKNPTAFYLCASSTGVAYEQYFGPGTRLTVT.

The chain joins TRBV7-6 to TRBJ2-1; D is possibly TRBD1 (6 bases). The V end lost 5 bases, the J end lost 0 bases, and 11 bases lay between the germline ends. CDR1 is SGHVS, CDR2 FNYEAQ, per germline. The CDR3 has 15 residues. In nucleotides, the CDR3 is TGTGCCAGCAGCCCCCGGACAGCCTCCTACAATGAGCAGTTCTTC. Its translation: CASSPRTASYNEQFF.

The V and J genes are TRBV11-1 and TRBJ2-1; 9 bases align to TRBD2. Trimming at V came to 3 bases and at J to 13 bases, leaving 10 bases not matched to a gene. This CDR3 comprises 14 residues. Germline CDR1 SGHAT, CDR2 FQDESV (reference sequence). The CDR3 DNA sequence: TGTGCCAGCAGCTTTGGCCAGGGGACTAGCTTTCAGTTCTTC. Translated, it gives CASSFGQGTSFQFF.

This CDR3 is CASSSREITGELFF. CDR3 nucleotide sequence: TGCGCCAGCAGCTCTCGGGAGATTACCGGGGAGCTGTTTTTT. The chain combines TRBV5-1 with TRBJ2-2; a possible D gene is TRBD2 (6 bases). Trimming took 3 bases from V and 5 from J, leaving 11 bases between them. The CDR3 is 14 amino acids. Germline V gives CDR1 SGHRS, CDR2 YFSETQ.

The sample holds a few counts of this clone. The junction differs from germline at one of its ends, possibly a read error. V and J are TRBV7-9 and TRBJ1-3, with TRBD1 identical over 9 bases. In germline, CDR1 is SEHNR, CDR2 FQNEAQ (reference sequence). The CDR3 is made up of 15 amino acids. CDR3 in amino acids: CSSSLVRDRANTIYF. CDR3 nucleotides: TGTTCCAGCAGCTTAGTGCGGGACAGGGCGAACACCATATATTTT.

This rearrangement joins TRBV19 to TRBJ2-3; TRBD2 is a possible D gene (5 bases). The CDR3 sequence is 14 residues long. CDR1 is LNHDA, CDR2 SQIVND, per germline (reference sequence). V gave up 11 bases and J gave up 0 bases, with 15 bases separating them. As DNA, the CDR3 is TGTGCCGTGTCCCCCAGCGGTAGCACAGATACGCAGTATTTT. Its translation is CAVSPSGSTDTQYF.

The V and J genes are TRBV30 and TRBJ2-1; TRBD2 is a possible D gene (6 bases). The CDR3 is 14 residues long. The V end was cut by 8 bases, the J end by 10 bases, with 24 bases between. The germline V gene encodes CDR1 GTSNPN and CDR2 SVGIG (reference sequence). The CDR3 coding sequence is TGTGCCCAACACCCGAAGGCTAGCGCTAGGGAGCAGTTCTTC. This codes for CAQHPKASAREQFF.